A single sample is the source of the 24 T cell receptor beta chains below, sequenced in a study of OX40 agonist ivuxolimab in advanced cancers. The library was prepared using the immunoSEQ multiplex PCR assay. In its TCRdb copy, this immuneACCESS table keeps in-frame sequences only and misses some clones. Where compared with another copy, unresolved V genes explain less than half of these, and the others have no known cause. The sample table shows tens of thousands of clones, and more than 70% are seen once. The top ten constitute 0.92% of the sample. This material consisted of CD4+ or CD8+ T cells sorted from blood, taken in a trial of the OX40 agonist ivuxolimab. These receptors were taken from an adult with an advanced solid tumor such as melanoma, head and neck, liver or kidney cancer.

This clone was counted between two and nine times. J is TRBJ1-2 and V is TRBV30; D remains unclear. Between the trimmed V and J ends, which lost 1 base and 2 bases, there was a span of 14 bases. The CDR3 totals 15 residues. From germline, CDR1 is GTSNPN and CDR2 SVGIG (reference sequence). CDR3 protein: CAWSEWEFKNYGYTF. The CDR3 bases are TGTGCCTGGAGTGAATGGGAGTTCAAGAACTATGGCTACACCTTC. Supplemented by reference TRBV30 and TRBJ1-2, the full variable domain reads SQTIHQWPATLVQPVGSPLSLECTVEGTSNPNLYWYRQAAGRGLQLLFYSVGIGQISSEVPQNLSASRPQDRQFILSSKKLLLSDSGFYLCAWSEWEFKNYGYTFGSGTRLTVV.

The rearrangement links TRBV7-6 to TRBJ2-5, with D perhaps given as TRBD1 or TRBD2 (6 bases each). The V gene's germline CDR1 is SGHVS and CDR2 FNYEAQ. V was pared by 5 bases and J by 5 bases, with 12 bases between. CDR3 length: 13 residues. The CDR3 region has the DNA TGTGCCAGCAGCCGTAAAGGGGGGGAGACCCAGTACTTC. It encodes CASSRKGGETQYF.

The rearrangement uses TRBV14 and TRBJ2-7, with 9 bases that match TRBD2. Germline trimming cut 0 bases from V and 6 bases from J; bases unmatched to any gene: 6. The CDR3 consists of 15 residues. The V gene's germline CDR1 is SGHDN and CDR2 FVKESK. Here the CDR3 DNA reads TGTGCCAGCAGCCAAGATTGGCTAGCGGGAAGCGAGCAGTACTTC. It encodes CASSQDWLAGSEQYF.

The V and J genes are TRBV6-5 and TRBJ1-4; D is possibly TRBD1 (6 bases). Germline values: CDR1 MNHEY, CDR2 SVGAGI. The V gene lost 5 bases and the J gene lost 8 bases, with 15 bases spanning the gap. This CDR3 region has 14 residues. CDR3 protein: CASSPRQVREKLFF. The CDR3 DNA follows: TGTGCCAGCAGTCCGAGACAGGTTCGAGAAAAACTGTTTTTT.

The chain uses TRBV28 and TRBJ1-1, with TRBD1 matching over 7 bases. This CDR3 is 18 amino acids long. CDR1 and CDR2 from the germline V gene are MDHEN and SYDVKM. V lost 5 bases and J lost 2; bases outside the gene matches: 17. The CDR3 loop reads CASSPPVGTAVRNTEAFF. The CDR3 nucleotides read TGTGCCAGCAGTCCTCCCGTAGGGACAGCAGTGAGAAACACTGAAGCTTTCTTT.

The chain joins TRBV30 to TRBJ2-7; 7 bases map to TRBD1. The CDR3 is made up of 12 amino acids. Trimming cost V 2 bases and J 2 bases; bases outside gene matches: 0. CDR1 is GTSNPN, CDR2 SVGIG, per germline (reference sequence). CDR3 protein: CAWSTGAYEQYF. CDR3 DNA: TGTGCCTGGAGTACAGGGGCCTACGAGCAGTACTTC.

The V call is TRBV9, the J call TRBJ1-4, with D perhaps TRBD1 (6 bases). The CDR3 extends over 15 amino acids. V was trimmed by 3 bases and J by 6 bases, leaving 15 bases between them. The germline CDR1 and CDR2 sequences are SGDLS and YYNGEE. The CDR3 region is CASSARGGIDEKLFF. The CDR3 DNA is TGTGCCAGCAGCGCGAGGGGGGGAATTGATGAAAAACTGTTTTTT.

The CDR3 nucleotides read TGTGCCAGCAGCCAAGCGGGACAGGGGGGCAATGAGCAGTTCTTC. Translated: CASSQAGQGGNEQFF. This chain connects TRBV14 to TRBJ2-1; 11 bases match TRBD1. Germline assignment: CDR1 SGHDN and CDR2 FVKESK. This CDR3 has 15 residues. With 1 base clipped from V and 6 bases from J, the junction kept 2 bases outside the gene matches.

The chain uses TRBV12-5 and TRBJ1-6, with D perhaps matching TRBD1 (5 bases). Trimming took 5 bases from V and 9 from J, leaving 11 bases between them. The CDR3 is 13 residues long. The germline V gene encodes CDR1 LGHNT and CDR2 FRNRAP. The CDR3 region has the DNA TGTGCTAGTGGTCCCTCGGGGGTTTCACCCCTCCACTTT. Protein product: CASGPSGVSPLHF.

The chain carries TRBV7-2 and TRBJ2-1; the D gene is possibly TRBD2 (6 bases). The CDR3 is made up of 13 amino acids. Germline V lookup: CDR1 SGHTA, CDR2 FQGNSA. V shed 6 bases and J shed 4 bases, with 10 bases lying between them. CDR3 bases: TGTGCCAGCAGGAGGGAGGCGTACAATGAGCAGTTCTTC. Protein: CASRREAYNEQFF. The complete variable domain, with remaining parts taken from reference TRBV7-2 and TRBJ2-1, reads GAGVSQSPSNKVTEKGKDVELRCDPISGHTALYWYRQSLGQGLEFLIYFQGNSAPDKSGLPSDRFSAERTGGSVSTLTIQRTQQEDSAVYLCASRREAYNEQFFGPGTRLTVL.

The chain carries TRBV30 and TRBJ1-2; D remains unclear. The V gene's germline CDR1 is GTSNPN and CDR2 SVGIG (reference sequence). This CDR3 region has 13 residues. Trimming stripped 0 bases from V and 7 bases from J, with 12 bases between. CDR3 protein: CAWSVTGVGGYTF. DNA of the CDR3: TGTGCCTGGAGTGTAACGGGTGTGGGTGGCTACACCTTC.

This chain links TRBV6-1 with TRBJ1-1; D gene ambiguous. Germline CDR1 and CDR2: MNHNS and SASEGT. The germline V and J ends were trimmed by 3 bases and 1 base, with 6 bases remaining between them. This CDR3 spans 13 amino acids. The CDR3 coding sequence is TGTGCCAGCAGTGACAACGCGAACACTGAAGCTTTCTTT. Protein sequence: CASSDNANTEAFF.

For this clone: Other DNA sequences in this specimen translate into the identical CDR3. The DNA for the CDR3 is TGTGCCAGCTCGCCTAGTGGGAAAAAACTGTTTTTT. The encoded protein is CASSPSGKKLFF. The genes are TRBV18 and TRBJ1-4; D gene ambiguous. Trimming removed 6 bases at V and 9 bases at J, with 11 bases between. The germline V gene has CDR1 KGHSH and CDR2 LQKENI. The CDR3 sequence is 12 residues long. The variable domain in full, completed from reference TRBV18 and TRBJ1-4, reads NAGVMQNPRHLVRRRGQEARLRCSPMKGHSHVYWYRQLPEEGLKFMVYLQKENIIDESGMPKERFSAEFPKEGPSILRIQQVVRGDSAAYFCASSPSGKKLFFGSGTQLSVL.

The J gene is TRBJ1-1, the V gene TRBV30, with 10 bases that match TRBD1. Germline V CDR1 and CDR2: GTSNPN, SVGIG (reference sequence). The CDR3 extends over 10 amino acids. With V trimmed by 5 bases and J by 10 bases, 1 base remained unmatched. The DNA of the CDR3 is TGTGCCTGGGACAGGGGGCTAGCTTTCTTT. As protein: CAWDRGLAFF.

J is TRBJ1-3 and V is TRBV6-1, with D unclear. The CDR3 covers 14 residues. Germline CDR1 and CDR2: MNHNS and SASEGT. V was clipped by 4 bases and J by 3 bases, with 10 bases between them. CDR3: CASSVGGLGNTIYF. The CDR3 bases are TGTGCCAGCAGTGTAGGAGGGCTTGGAAACACCATATATTTT.

The V call is TRBV5-4, the J call TRBJ2-7, with 9 positions matching TRBD2. Germline CDR1 is SGHNT and CDR2 is YYREEE (reference sequence). The CDR3 covers 15 residues. J gave up 4 bases and V 8 bases, and 13 bases lay outside the gene matches. CDR3 region: CASSNSGRRSYEQYF. CDR3 bases: TGTGCCAGTTCCAATAGCGGGAGAAGATCGTACGAGCAGTACTTC.

V usage is TRBV29-1 and J usage is TRBJ1-2; D is perhaps TRBD1 (6 bases). Germline V CDR1 and CDR2: SQVTM, ANQGSEA. V was shortened by 4 bases and J by 4 bases, with 13 bases between the two germline ends. The CDR3 length is 13 residues. The CDR3 DNA sequence: TGCAGCGTTGGGATGGGGGGCATCTATGGCTACACCTTC. Translated: CSVGMGGIYGYTF.

This clone was seen a single time. This rearrangement joins TRBV28 to TRBJ2-7; no clear D gene. Germline V gene sequence: CDR1 MDHEN, CDR2 SYDVKM. The CDR3 length is 13 residues. Trimming pared 2 bases from V and 1 base from J, leaving 6 bases between. The CDR3 region is CASSLIGSYEQYF. As DNA, the CDR3 is TGTGCCAGCAGTTTAATAGGATCCTACGAGCAGTACTTC.

CDR3 amino acids: CAWSHDGNNEQFF. The CDR3 region has the DNA TGTGCCTGGAGCCATGACGGCAACAATGAGCAGTTCTTC. J is TRBJ2-1 and V is TRBV30; D is unclear. The CDR3 has 13 amino acids. The V end lost 3 bases, the J end lost 5 bases, and 11 bases lay between the germline ends. From germline, CDR1 is GTSNPN and CDR2 SVGIG (reference sequence).

The CDR3 region has the DNA TGTGCCAGTAGGATGAAGGGTGAAAAACTGTTTTTT. Amino acid sequence: CASRMKGEKLFF. The chain combines TRBV6-6 with TRBJ1-4, with no clear D. Germline CDR1 reads MNHNY; CDR2 reads SVGAGI (reference sequence). V lost 9 bases to trimming and J lost 7 bases, with 12 bases between them. This CDR3 contains 12 residues.

The rearrangement links TRBV5-1 to TRBJ2-3; D is possibly TRBD1 (6 bases). V dropped 3 bases and J dropped 1 base, with 6 bases sitting between them. Per germline, CDR1 SGHRS and CDR2 YFSETQ. The CDR3 length is 13 residues. The CDR3 sequence is CASSWTGTDTQYF. For the CDR3, the DNA is TGCGCCAGCAGCTGGACAGGCACAGATACGCAGTATTTT.

This clone was seen once. V is TRBV9 and J is TRBJ2-7; tentative D call: TRBD1 (6 bases). Germline V gene lookup returns CDR1 SGDLS and CDR2 YYNGEE. This CDR3 region has 16 residues. V lost 4 bases and J 3 bases, leaving 20 bases between the germline ends. CDR3 nucleotides: TGTGCCAGCAGCAAATCGTCGTCGCCAGGGGTCTACGAGCAGTACTTC. Encoded protein: CASSKSSSPGVYEQYF. The full variable domain, rest sourced from reference TRBV9 and TRBJ2-7, is DSGVTQTPKHLITATGQRVTLRCSPRSGDLSVYWYQQSLDQGLQFLIQYYNGEERAKGNILERFSAQQFPDLHSELNLSSLELGDSALYFCASSKSSSPGVYEQYFGPGTRLTVT.

The chain is built from TRBV7-6 and TRBJ2-7, with D possibly matching TRBD1 (5 bases). CDR3 size: 14 residues. Germline V gene sequence: CDR1 SGHVS, CDR2 FNYEAQ. Trimming removed 4 bases from V and 1 base from J, with 11 bases in between. Here the CDR3 reads CASSSAGFSYEQYF. The CDR3 nucleotides read TGTGCCAGCAGCTCCGCAGGGTTTTCCTACGAGCAGTACTTC.

This chain joins TRBV18 and TRBJ2-3; the D gene is possibly TRBD1 (6 bases). V was trimmed by 1 base and J by 1 base, leaving 15 bases between them. The CDR3 totals 17 residues. Germline V gene data show CDR1 as KGHSH and CDR2 as LQKENI. CDR3: CASSPRRTVQGTDTQYF. CDR3 nucleotide sequence: TGTGCCAGCTCACCACGGCGGACAGTACAAGGCACAGATACGCAGTATTTT.